A selection of T cell receptor beta chains follows, all from one sample in a study of CD8+ T cells in alopecia areata. TCRdb's table, derived via immunoSEQ multiplex PCR, lists solely in-frame clones and lacks some. This table holds 130,000 or so clones, about 86% found once. The sample here was CD8+ T cells sorted from blood, taken at week 4, from a patient treated with tofacitinib. These receptors were taken from a human donor with alopecia areata. The CDR3 runs from the conserved cysteine through the conserved F or W. D genes are given only for firm matches. Clone size is not always given. Where it is, it says once, few, many or a class for expanded clones.

TRBD1	TRBJ2-4	.	TRBV11-2	18	TGTGCCAGCAGGGGGACAGGGGGCGCGGGTTGGACCAAAAACATTCAGTACTTC	CASRGTGGAGWTKNIQYF
.	TRBJ2-2	.	TRBV30	12	TGTGCCTGGAGTTCCTACACCGGGGAGCTGTTTTTT	CAWSSYTGELFF
TRBD1	TRBJ2-7	.	TRBV7-6	13	TGTGCCAGCAGCTTAACTACAGGGGGCGGGCAGTACTTC	CASSLTTGGGQYF
.	TRBJ2-1	.	TRBV29-1	11	TGCAGCGTTGAAGACGGGAATGAGCAGTTCTTC	CSVEDGNEQFF
TRBD1	TRBJ2-7	.	TRBV30	15	TGTGCCTGGAGCGAGGGCCCGACAGGGGGGTACGAGCAGTACTTC	CAWSEGPTGGYEQYF
TRBD1	TRBJ2-1	.	TRBV10-3	12	TGTGCCATCAGTTCTAGGGACAGATCGACGTTCTTC	CAISSRDRSTFF
.	TRBJ2-7	.	TRBV27	13	TGTGCCAGCAGTTTATCGAAGGGCTACGAGCAGTACTTC	CASSLSKGYEQYF
.	TRBJ2-3	.	TRBV7-9	13	TGTGCCAGCAGCTTAGCCCCCACAGATACGCAGTATTTT	CASSLAPTDTQYF
TRBD1	TRBJ2-7	.	TRBV27	13	TGTGCCAGCAGAAGAGGGACAGGGCACGAGCAGTACTTC	CASRRGTGHEQYF
.	TRBJ2-1	.	TRBV29-1	16	TGCAGCGTTGAAGGCCCCCTCCCAAGCTCCTACAATGAGCAGTTCTTC	CSVEGPLPSSYNEQFF
TRBD1	TRBJ2-7	.	TRBV18	12	TGTGCCGGGGGACAGGAGTCCTACGAGCAGTACTTC	CAGGQESYEQYF
.	TRBJ2-7	.	TRBV25-1	13	TGTGCCAGCAGTGAGACACTCACCAACGGGCAGTACTTC	CASSETLTNGQYF
.	TRBJ2-1	.	TRBV18	15	TGTGCCAGCTCACCACGAGGGGGTGAGTACAATGAGCAGTTCTTC	CASSPRGGEYNEQFF
TRBD2	TRBJ2-1	.	TRBV30	17	TGTGCCTGGAGTGTGGAGGGAGGGCCAAGTATGGCCCATGAGCAGTTCTTC	CAWSVEGGPSMAHEQFF
TRBD1	TRBJ2-7	.	TRBV29-1	14	TGCAGCGTTGAGGGAGACAGGGGGCCGTTAGAGCAGTACTTC	CSVEGDRGPLEQYF
TRBD2	TRBJ2-6	.	TRBV7-8	18	TGTGCCAGCAGCTCGGGACTAGCTACTTTCTCTGGGGCCAACGTCCTGACTTTC	CASSSGLATFSGANVLTF
.	TRBJ1-2	.	TRBV29-1	13	TGCAGCTTCCGAAGGGTGGGGGACTATGGCTACACCTTC	CSFRRVGDYGYTF
TRBD1	TRBJ2-1	.	TRBV27	15	TGTGCCAGCAGTCTATGGACAGGTCGATCCAATGAGCAGTTCTTC	CASSLWTGRSNEQFF
TRBD1	TRBJ2-2	.	TRBV7-3	15	TGTGCCAGCAGCTTGGGGACAGGGGGTTCCGGGGAGCTGTTTTTT	CASSLGTGGSGELFF
TRBD1	TRBJ2-7	.	TRBV19	14	TGTGCCAGTACCTCCGGGACAGGGGTATACGAGCAGTACTTC	CASTSGTGVYEQYF
TRBD1	TRBJ1-2	once	TRBV13	15	TGTGCCAGCAGCAACCCCGGGACAGCAGGAACAGGCTACACCTTC	CASSNPGTAGTGYTF
.	TRBJ2-3	.	TRBV30	13	TGTGCCTGGAGTCGATCGGGGGCAGATACGCAGTATTTT	CAWSRSGADTQYF
.	TRBJ2-1	.	TRBV30	14	TGTGCCTGGAGTGTAGGGACACCCTACAATGAGCAGTTCTTC	CAWSVGTPYNEQFF
.	TRBJ1-1	.	TRBV27	15	TGTGCCAGCACTCTACAAGGAGGGGCCAACACTGAAGCTTTCTTT	CASTLQGGANTEAFF
TRBD1	TRBJ2-3	.	TRBV27	15	TGTGCCAGCACTTTTGGGACAGGGTTCACAGATACGCAGTATTTT	CASTFGTGFTDTQYF
.	TRBJ2-1	.	TRBV5-1	14	TGCGCCAGCAGCTTTACCCTGGATGACAATGAGCAGTTCTTC	CASSFTLDDNEQFF
.	TRBJ1-2	.	TRBV27	13	TGTGCCAGCAGTTTATCAGGGAACTATGGCTACACCTTC	CASSLSGNYGYTF
.	TRBJ2-7	.	TRBV4-1	15	TGCGCCAGCAGCCAAGTTCGGGACCCTTCCTACGAGCAGTACTTC	CASSQVRDPSYEQYF
.	TRBJ2-1	.	TRBV7-8	17	TGTGCCAGCAGCTCACCATCGGGTGGCCTCTACTACAATGAGCAGTTCTTC	CASSSPSGGLYYNEQFF
TRBD1	TRBJ2-2	once	TRBV11-2	15	TGTGCCAGCAGCCCATGGACAGGGGACACCGGGGAGCTGTTTTTT	CASSPWTGDTGELFF
.	TRBJ1-6	.	TRBV7-9	15	TGTGCCAGCAGCCCCATCATGAGGGGGGATTCACCCCTCCACTTT	CASSPIMRGDSPLHF
.	TRBJ1-2	.	TRBV25-1	12	TGTGCCAGCAGTCCCGGCGATTATGGCTACACCTTC	CASSPGDYGYTF
TRBD1	TRBJ2-7	.	TRBV25-1	17	TGTGCCAGCAGTGGACTTTACGACGGGACAGTGACCCACGAGCAGTACTTC	CASSGLYDGTVTHEQYF
.	TRBJ1-2	.	TRBV27	14	TGTGCCAGCAGTTTCGGGGGCGGCATAAATGGCTACACCTTC	CASSFGGGINGYTF
.	TRBJ1-5	.	TRBV30	14	TGTGCCTGGAGTGTAGCAGGGAGAGGGCAGCCCCAGCATTTT	CAWSVAGRGQPQHF
.	TRBJ2-1	once	TRBV11-2	14	TGTGCCAGCAGCCCGTTCAGCGGAGACAATGAGCAGTTCTTC	CASSPFSGDNEQFF
.	TRBJ2-3	.	TRBV4-1	14	TGCGCCAGCAGCCATGAGGGCCACACAGATACGCAGTATTTT	CASSHEGHTDTQYF
.	TRBJ1-5	.	TRBV27	13	TGTGCCAGCAGTCGTTATAGCAATCAGCCCCAGCATTTT	CASSRYSNQPQHF
TRBD2	TRBJ2-3	.	TRBV7-8	16	TGTGCCAGCAGCTTAGTAGGGGAGGGACCGAGTGAAACGCAGTATTTT	CASSLVGEGPSETQYF
.	TRBJ2-2	.	TRBV19	15	TGTGCCAGTAGTATAGATGGGTCTCACACCGGGGAGCTGTTTTTT	CASSIDGSHTGELFF
.	TRBJ1-1	.	TRBV29-1	10	TGCAGCGTTAGTGGGTTTGAAGCTTTCTTT	CSVSGFEAFF